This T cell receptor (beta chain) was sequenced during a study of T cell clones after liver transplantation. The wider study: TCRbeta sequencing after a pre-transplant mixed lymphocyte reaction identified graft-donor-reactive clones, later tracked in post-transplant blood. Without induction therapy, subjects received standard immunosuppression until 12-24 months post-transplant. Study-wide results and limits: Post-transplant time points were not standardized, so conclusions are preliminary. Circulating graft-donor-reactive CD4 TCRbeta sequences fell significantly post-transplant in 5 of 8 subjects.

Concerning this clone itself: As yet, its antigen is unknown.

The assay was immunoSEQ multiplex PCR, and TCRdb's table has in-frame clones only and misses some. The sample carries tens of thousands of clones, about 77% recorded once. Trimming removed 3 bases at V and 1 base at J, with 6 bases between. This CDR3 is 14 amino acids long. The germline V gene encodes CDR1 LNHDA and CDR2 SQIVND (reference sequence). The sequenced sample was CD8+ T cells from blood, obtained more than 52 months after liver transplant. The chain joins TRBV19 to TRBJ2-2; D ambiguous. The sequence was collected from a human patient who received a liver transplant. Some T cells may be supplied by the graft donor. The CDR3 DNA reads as TGTGCCAGTAGTATCGGGCTGAACACCGGGGAGCTGTTTTTT. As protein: CASSIGLNTGELFF.